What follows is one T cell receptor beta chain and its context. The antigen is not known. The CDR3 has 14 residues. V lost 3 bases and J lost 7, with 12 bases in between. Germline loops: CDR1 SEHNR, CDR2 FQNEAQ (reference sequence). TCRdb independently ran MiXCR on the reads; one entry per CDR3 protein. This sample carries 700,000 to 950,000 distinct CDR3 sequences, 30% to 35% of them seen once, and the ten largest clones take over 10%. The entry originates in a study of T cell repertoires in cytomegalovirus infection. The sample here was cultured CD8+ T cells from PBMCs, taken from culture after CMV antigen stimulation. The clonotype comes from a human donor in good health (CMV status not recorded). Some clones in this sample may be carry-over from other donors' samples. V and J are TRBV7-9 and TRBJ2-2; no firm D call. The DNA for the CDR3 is TGTGCCAGCAGCTTCAAAGGCAGTCGCGGGGAGCTGTTTTTT. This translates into CASSFKGSRGELFF.